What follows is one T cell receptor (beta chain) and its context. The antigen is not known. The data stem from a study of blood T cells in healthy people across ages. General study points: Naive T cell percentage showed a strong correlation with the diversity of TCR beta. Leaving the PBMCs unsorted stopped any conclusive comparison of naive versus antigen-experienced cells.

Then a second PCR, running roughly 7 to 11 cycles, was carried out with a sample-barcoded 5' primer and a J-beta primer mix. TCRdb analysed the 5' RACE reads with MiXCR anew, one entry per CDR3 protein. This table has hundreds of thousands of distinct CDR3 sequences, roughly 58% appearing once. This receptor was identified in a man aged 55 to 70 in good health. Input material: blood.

The CDR3 sequence is CASRTNLRGYQETQYF. CDR3 DNA: TGTGCCAGTAGGACAAACCTCAGGGGGTACCAAGAGACCCAGTACTTC. The V and J genes are TRBV19 and TRBJ2-5, with TRBD1 matching 7 bases. The length of the CDR3 is 16 residues. Germline V lookup: CDR1 LNHDA, CDR2 SQIVND (reference sequence). Losses at the gene ends were 6 bases for V and 0 bases for J; bases not matched to a gene: 10.